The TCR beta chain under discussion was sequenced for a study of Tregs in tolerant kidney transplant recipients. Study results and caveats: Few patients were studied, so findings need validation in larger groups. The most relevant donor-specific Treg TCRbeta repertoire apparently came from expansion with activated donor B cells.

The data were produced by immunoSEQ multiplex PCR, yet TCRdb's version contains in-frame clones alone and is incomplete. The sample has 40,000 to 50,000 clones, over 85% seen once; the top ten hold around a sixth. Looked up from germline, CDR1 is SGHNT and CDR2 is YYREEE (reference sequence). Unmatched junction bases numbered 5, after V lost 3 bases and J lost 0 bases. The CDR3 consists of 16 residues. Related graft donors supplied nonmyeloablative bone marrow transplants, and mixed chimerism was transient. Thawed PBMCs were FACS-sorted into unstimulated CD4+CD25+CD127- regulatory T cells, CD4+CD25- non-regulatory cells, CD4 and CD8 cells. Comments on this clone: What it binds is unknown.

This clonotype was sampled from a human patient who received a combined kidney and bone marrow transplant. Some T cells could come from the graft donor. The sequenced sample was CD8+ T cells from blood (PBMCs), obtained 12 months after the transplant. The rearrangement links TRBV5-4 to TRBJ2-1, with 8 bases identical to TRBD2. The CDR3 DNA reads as TGTGCCAGCAGCTCCCCCGGGACTAGCTCCTACAATGAGCAGTTCTTC. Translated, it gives CASSSPGTSSYNEQFF.